This record looks at one T cell receptor (beta chain) sequence and its context. Measured with immunoSEQ multiplex PCR; TCRdb has only the in-frame clones, and not every one. Of 19,000 or so clones in the sample, nearly 90% are singletons; the top ten hold over 10%. The sample is drawn from a study of T cell changes during pregnancy in multiple sclerosis. This CDR3 is 14 amino acids long. V was clipped by 4 bases and J by 5 bases; unmatched bases: 8. Germline CDR1 and CDR2: SGHKS and YYEKEE (reference sequence). The material was CD8+ T cells from peripheral blood mononuclear cells, obtained after pregnancy. This clonotype was obtained from a female donor in good health, enrolled as a control in a pregnancy study. The rearrangement links TRBV5-5 to TRBJ2-5; TRBD2 agrees at 7 bases. The CDR3 DNA sequence: TGTGCCAGCAGCCCCTCCCTCGGGAGGGAGACCCAGTACTTC. Protein sequence: CASSPSLGRETQYF. The whole variable domain, filled in from reference TRBV5-5 and TRBJ2-5, reads DAGVTQSPTHLIKTRGQQVTLRCSPISGHKSVSWYQQVLGQGPQFIFQYYEKEERGRGNFPDRFSARQFPNYSSELNVNALLLGDSALYLCASSPSLGRETQYFGPGTRLLVL.